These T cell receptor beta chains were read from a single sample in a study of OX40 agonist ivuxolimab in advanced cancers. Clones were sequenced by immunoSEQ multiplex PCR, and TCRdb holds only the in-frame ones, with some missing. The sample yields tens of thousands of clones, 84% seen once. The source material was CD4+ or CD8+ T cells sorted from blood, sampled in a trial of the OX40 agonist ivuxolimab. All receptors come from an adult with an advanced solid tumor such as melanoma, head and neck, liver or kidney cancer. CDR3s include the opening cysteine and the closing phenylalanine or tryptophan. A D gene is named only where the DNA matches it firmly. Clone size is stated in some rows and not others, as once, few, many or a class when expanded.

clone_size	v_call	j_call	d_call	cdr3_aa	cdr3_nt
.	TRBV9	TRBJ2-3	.	CASSVVPTSTDTQYF	TGTGCCAGCAGCGTAGTCCCCACTAGCACAGATACGCAGTATTTT
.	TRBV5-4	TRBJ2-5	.	CASSWDMKETQYF	TGTGCCAGCAGCTGGGACATGAAAGAGACCCAGTACTTC
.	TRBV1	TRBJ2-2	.	CTSSQDERPNTGELFF	TGCACCAGCAGCCAAGATGAACGACCAAACACCGGGGAGCTGTTTTTT
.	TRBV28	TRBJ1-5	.	CASSLGDGRNQPQHF	TGTGCCAGCAGTTTAGGGGACGGACGCAATCAGCCCCAGCATTTT
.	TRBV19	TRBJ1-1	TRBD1	CASSAGQGRTEAFF	TGTGCCAGTAGTGCCGGACAGGGTAGGACTGAAGCTTTCTTT
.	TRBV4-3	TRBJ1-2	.	CASSQGRQTNYGYTF	TGCGCCAGCAGCCAGGGGAGACAGACAAACTATGGCTACACCTTC
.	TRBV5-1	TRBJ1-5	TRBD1	CASSSDPGQGNQPQHF	TGCGCCAGCAGCAGCGACCCGGGACAGGGCAATCAGCCCCAGCATTTT
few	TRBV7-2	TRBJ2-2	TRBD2	CASSLVGLADTGELFF	TGTGCCAGCAGCTTAGTTGGACTAGCGGACACCGGGGAGCTGTTTTTT
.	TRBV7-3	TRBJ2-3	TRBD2	CASSSLPSGGSSTDTQYF	TGTGCCAGCAGCTCACTCCCTAGCGGGGGCTCCAGCACAGATACGCAGTATTTT
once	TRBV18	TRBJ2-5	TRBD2	CASSPPSGVQETQYF	TGTGCCAGCTCACCCCCTAGCGGGGTTCAAGAGACCCAGTACTTC
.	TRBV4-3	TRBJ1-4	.	CASSQGPPRTVLGEKLFF	TGCGCCAGCAGCCAAGGTCCTCCTCGAACGGTGCTTGGTGAAAAACTGTTTTTT
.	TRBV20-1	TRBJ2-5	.	CTPDKQETQYF	TGCACCCCCGACAAACAAGAGACCCAGTACTTC
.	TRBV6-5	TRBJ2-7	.	CASSYGGGSREQYF	TGTGCCAGCAGTTACGGGGGTGGTTCGAGGGAGCAGTACTTC
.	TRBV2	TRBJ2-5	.	CASTRWGQETQYF	TGTGCCAGCACACGCTGGGGCCAAGAGACCCAGTACTTC
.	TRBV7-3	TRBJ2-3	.	CASSSTQADTQYF	TGTGCCAGCAGCTCTACTCAGGCAGATACGCAGTATTTT
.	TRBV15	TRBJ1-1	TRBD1	CATSPGTGGAFF	TGTGCCACCTCACCCGGGACAGGGGGAGCTTTCTTT
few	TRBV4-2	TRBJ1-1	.	CASSLKNTEAFF	TGTGCCAGCAGCCTCAAGAACACTGAAGCTTTCTTT
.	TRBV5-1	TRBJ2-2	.	CASSWTGGADGELFF	TGCGCCAGCAGCTGGACGGGGGGCGCAGACGGGGAGCTGTTTTTT
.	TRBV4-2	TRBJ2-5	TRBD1	CASSQDLGTAQETQYF	TGTGCCAGCAGCCAAGATCTTGGGACAGCGCAAGAGACCCAGTACTTC
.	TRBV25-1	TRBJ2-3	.	CASSRGSITDTQYF	TGTGCCAGCAGCCGGGGATCAATCACAGATACGCAGTATTTT
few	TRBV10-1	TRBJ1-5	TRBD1	CASGQVSYQPQHF	TGCGCCAGCGGACAGGTCTCCTATCAGCCCCAGCATTTT
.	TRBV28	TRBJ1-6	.	CASSLDSPLHF	TGTGCCAGCAGTTTAGATTCACCCCTCCACTTT
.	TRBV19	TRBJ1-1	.	CASSIATGSGAEAFF	TGTGCCAGTAGTATTGCTACAGGGTCGGGGGCTGAAGCTTTCTTT
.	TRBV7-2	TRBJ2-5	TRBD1	CASSLDRGWETQYF	TGTGCCAGCAGCCTGGACAGGGGATGGGAGACCCAGTACTTC
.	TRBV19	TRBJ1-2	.	CASSIRSGYTF	TGTGCCAGTAGTATCCGGAGTGGCTACACCTTC
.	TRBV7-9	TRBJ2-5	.	CASSLNPGETQYF	TGTGCCAGCAGCTTAAACCCGGGGGAGACCCAGTACTTC
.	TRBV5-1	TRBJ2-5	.	CASSLGRGRETQYF	TGCGCCAGCAGCTTGGGCAGGGGACGGGAGACCCAGTACTTC
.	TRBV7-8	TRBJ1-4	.	CASSPPGGADEKLFF	TGTGCCAGCAGCCCGCCCGGGGGCGCCGATGAAAAACTGTTTTTT
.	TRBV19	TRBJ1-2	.	CASTVGTRGSYGYTF	TGTGCCAGTACCGTGGGGACCAGGGGTAGCTATGGCTACACCTTC
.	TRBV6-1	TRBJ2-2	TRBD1	CASSGQRRGTGELFF	TGTGCCAGCTCGGGACAGAGAAGGGGTACCGGGGAGCTGTTTTTT
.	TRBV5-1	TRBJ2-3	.	CASSFGPTDTQYF	TGCGCCAGCAGCTTCGGGCCCACAGATACGCAGTATTTT
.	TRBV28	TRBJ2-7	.	CASSLYAYEQYF	TGTGCCAGCAGTTTATACGCCTACGAGCAGTACTTC
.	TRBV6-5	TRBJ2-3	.	CASKKKDTQYF	TGTGCCAGCAAGAAAAAAGATACGCAGTATTTT
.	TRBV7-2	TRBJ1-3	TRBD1	CASSFKTGGGNTIYF	TGTGCCAGCAGCTTTAAGACAGGGGGAGGAAACACCATATATTTT
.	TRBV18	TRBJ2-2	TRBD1	CASSPRRTGDTGELFF	TGTGCCAGCTCACCACGCCGGACAGGGGACACCGGGGAGCTGTTTTTT